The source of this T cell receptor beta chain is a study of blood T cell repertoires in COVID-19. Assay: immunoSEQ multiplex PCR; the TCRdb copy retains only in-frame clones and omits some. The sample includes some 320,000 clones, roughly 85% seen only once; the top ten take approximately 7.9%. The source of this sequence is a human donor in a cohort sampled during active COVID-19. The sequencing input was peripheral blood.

In nucleotides, the CDR3 is TGTGCCAGCAGTGAAGCTGGGGGGACCGGGGAGCTGTTTTTT. It is translated as CASSEAGGTGELFF. V and J are TRBV2 and TRBJ2-2; tentative D call: TRBD2 (6 bases). The CDR3 extends over 14 amino acids. Trimming cost V 0 bases and J 5 bases, with 7 bases left between them. The germline CDR1 and CDR2 sequences are SNHLY and FYNNEI.